This entry describes one T cell receptor beta chain. The antigen remains undetermined. The data originate from a study of T cell responses to AZD1222 COVID-19 vaccine. The CDR3 length is 15 residues. The V and J ends lost 2 bases and 5 bases, in that order; junction bases with no gene match: 6. Germline V gene lookup returns CDR1 SGHRS and CDR2 YFSETQ. Overall study findings and caveats: Only a handful of AZD1222 recipients, roughly 6 in all, had baseline seropositivity.

Using immunoSEQ multiplex PCR, the repertoire was profiled, and TCRdb retains in-frame clones only, with some absent. The sample gives some 150,000 clones, around 90% of which show up once; 3.1% is in the top ten. The sample in question was peripheral blood, obtained 28 days after the second AZD1222 dose. The sequence was collected from an adult who received the AZD1222 COVID-19 vaccine. The genes are TRBV5-1 and TRBJ2-2; 7 bases fit TRBD1. In DNA form, the CDR3 reads TGCGCCAGCAGCTTCCGGGACAGCACAACCGGGGAGCTGTTTTTT. It yields the protein CASSFRDSTTGELFF.